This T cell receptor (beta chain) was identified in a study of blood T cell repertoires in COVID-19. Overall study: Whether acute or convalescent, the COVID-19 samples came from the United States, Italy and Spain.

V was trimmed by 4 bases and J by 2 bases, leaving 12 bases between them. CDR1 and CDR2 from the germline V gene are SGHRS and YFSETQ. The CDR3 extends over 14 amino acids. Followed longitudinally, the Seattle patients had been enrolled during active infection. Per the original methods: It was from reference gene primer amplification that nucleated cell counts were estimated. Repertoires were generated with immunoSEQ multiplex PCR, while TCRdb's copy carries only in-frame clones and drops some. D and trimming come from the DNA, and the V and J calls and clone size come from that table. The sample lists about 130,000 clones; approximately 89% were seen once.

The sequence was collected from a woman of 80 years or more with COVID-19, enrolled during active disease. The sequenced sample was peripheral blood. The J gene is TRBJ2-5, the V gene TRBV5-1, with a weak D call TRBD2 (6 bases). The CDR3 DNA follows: TGCGCCAGCAGCGTGGTGGGACTTCAAGAGACCCAGTACTTC. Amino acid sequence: CASSVVGLQETQYF. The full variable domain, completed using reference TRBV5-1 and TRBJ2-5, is KAGVTQTPRYLIKTRGQQVTLSCSPISGHRSVSWYQQTPGQGLQFLFEYFSETQRNKGNFPGRFSGRQFSNSRSEMNVSTLELGDSALYLCASSVVGLQETQYFGPGTRLLVL.